These 2 T cell receptor beta chains originate from one sample sequenced in a study of T cell responses to AZD1222 COVID-19 vaccine. Sequenced by immunoSEQ multiplex PCR; TCRdb stores in-frame clones only, minus some. The sample includes 55,000 to 65,000 clones, approximately 80% of them seen just once. Sample: peripheral blood, taken 28 days after the second AZD1222 dose. These receptors were taken from an adult who received the AZD1222 COVID-19 vaccine.

This clone was picked up one time. The chain employs TRBV10-1 and TRBJ2-7; D not certain. This CDR3 has 15 residues. V lost 6 bases, J lost 0 bases, and 15 bases lay in between. Germline V gene data show CDR1 as WNHNN and CDR2 as SYGVQD (reference sequence). The DNA of the CDR3 is TGCGCCAGCAGCAAGATACGGACCGGCTCCTACGAGCAGTACTTC. It is translated as CASSKIRTGSYEQYF.

This chain joins TRBV15 and TRBJ1-5; 8 bases align to TRBD1. Germline V gene data show CDR1 as LNHNV and CDR2 as YYDKDF (reference sequence). The CDR3 covers 17 residues. The V and J ends lost 2 bases and 3 bases, in that order; junction bases with no gene match: 9. The CDR3, as DNA: TGTGCCACCAGCAGATCCAGGACAGGGCCTAACAATCAGCCCCAGCATTTT. This sequence encodes CATSRSRTGPNNQPQHF.